The next 16 T cell receptor beta chains were all read from a single sample in a study of beta chain features in type 1 diabetes. Overall study findings and caveats: Within each of all four CD4+ subsets, Type 1 diabetes patients had TCRB CDR3s that were moderately but significantly shorter.

No antigen has been assigned to these receptors. The entirety of the isolated RNA underwent reverse transcription, so expressed TCRB transcripts were sequenced. Profiled with immunoSEQ multiplex PCR; TCRdb holds only in-frame clones, not every one. This table has 200,000 to 300,000 clones, about 20% appearing once. Material: naive CD4+ T cells from blood. Source of these receptors: a woman between 35 and 50 years old with type 1 diabetes.

This clone has more than one count but fewer than ten. The chain carries TRBV4-1 and TRBJ2-2, with D maybe TRBD2 (5 bases). The CDR3 consists of 15 residues. CDR1 MGHRA and CDR2 YSYEKL come from the germline V gene. V was trimmed by 0 bases and J by 6 bases, leaving 11 bases between them. Here the CDR3 DNA reads TGCGCCAGCAGCCAAGATCGTACTAGTGCCGGGGAGCTGTTTTTT. It translates to CASSQDRTSAGELFF.

This clone was recorded a few times. This rearrangement joins TRBV10-3 to TRBJ1-5; the D is unclear. V lost 5 bases, J lost 1 base, and 6 bases lay in between. The CDR3 has 13 amino acids. Germline assignment: CDR1 ENHRY and CDR2 SYGVKD. The CDR3: CAISRGSNQPQHF. Written as DNA, the CDR3 is TGTGCCATCAGTCGGGGAAGCAATCAGCCCCAGCATTTT.

In this sample, this clone turned up a few times. V is TRBV6-6 and J is TRBJ1-3; D remains unclear. Trimming shortened V by 8 bases and J by 0 bases, and 5 bases separated the two germline ends. The CDR3 length is 12 residues. CDR1 and CDR2 from the germline V gene are MNHNY and SVGAGI (reference sequence). The CDR3 coding sequence is TGTGCCAGCGGCAGCTCTGGAAACACCATATATTTT. Residues: CASGSSGNTIYF.

This clone was observed a handful of times. The chain has TRBV7-3 and TRBJ1-6; 8 bases agree with TRBD1. Trimming at V came to 5 bases and at J to 10 bases, leaving 7 bases not matched to a gene. CDR1 and CDR2 from the germline V gene are SGHTA and FQGTGA. The CDR3 is 14 residues long. CDR3 sequence (DNA): TGTGCCAGCAGCCTGGGACAGGTAGACTCACCCCTCCACTTT. Its protein is CASSLGQVDSPLHF.

This clone has only a few counts. This chain connects TRBV5-1 to TRBJ2-1; the match to TRBD2 covers 8 bases. After removal of 4 bases from V and 8 bases from J, the junction contained 14 bases not matched to a gene. This CDR3 contains 16 residues. From germline, CDR1 is SGHRS and CDR2 YFSETQ. This chain's CDR3 is CASSPGAGVLRDEQFF. The CDR3 DNA reads TGCGCCAGCAGCCCTGGAGCGGGAGTGTTGCGAGATGAGCAGTTCTTC.

The chain has TRBV19 and TRBJ1-5; D gene ambiguous. Germline CDR1 LNHDA, CDR2 SQIVND (reference sequence). The CDR3 extends over 12 amino acids. Trimming pared 8 bases from V and 9 bases from J, leaving 14 bases between. The CDR3 spells CASSGLGLPQHF. The CDR3 DNA is TGTGCCAGTTCCGGACTGGGTCTGCCCCAGCATTTT. Together with reference TRBV19 and TRBJ1-5, the CDR3 gives the full variable domain: DGGITQSPKYLFRKEGQNVTLSCEQNLNHDAMYWYRQDPGQGLRLIYYSQIVNDFQKGDIAEGYSVSREKKESFPLTVTSAQKNPTAFYLCASSGLGLPQHFGDGTRLSIL.

The V call is TRBV7-2, the J call TRBJ1-6; D ambiguous. V was shortened by 1 base and J by 6 bases, with 10 bases between the two germline ends. CDR3 length: 15 residues. CDR1 is SGHTA and CDR2 is FQGNSA in the germline V gene. In DNA form, the CDR3 reads TGTGCCAGCAGCTTAGGAGCGCTGCCTAATTCACCCCTCCACTTT. It codes for CASSLGALPNSPLHF. The whole variable domain, remainder taken from reference TRBV7-2 and TRBJ1-6, is GAGVSQSPSNKVTEKGKDVELRCDPISGHTALYWYRQSLGQGLEFLIYFQGNSAPDKSGLPSDRFSAERTGGSVSTLTIQRTQQEDSAVYLCASSLGALPNSPLHFGNGTRLTVT.

Here the CDR3 reads CASSPTSRSLREQFF. The CDR3 coding sequence is TGTGCCAGCAGCCCGACTAGTAGGAGCTTACGGGAGCAGTTCTTC. J is TRBJ2-1 and V is TRBV28; a weak D match, TRBD2 (6 bases). Deletions cut 6 bases from V and 10 bases from J, with 22 bases between. Per germline, CDR1 MDHEN and CDR2 SYDVKM. This CDR3 has 15 amino acids.

About this clone: Other DNA sequences within the sample encode an identical CDR3. The chain couples TRBV11-2 to TRBJ2-5; no firm D call. The CDR3 is made up of 13 amino acids. Germline V gene lookup returns CDR1 SGHAT and CDR2 FQNNGV. V was pared by 0 bases and J by 1 base, with 3 bases between. Here the CDR3 reads CASSLDSQETQYF. DNA of the CDR3: TGTGCCAGCAGCTTAGACTCCCAAGAGACCCAGTACTTC.

This clone was found a few times. The chain combines TRBV5-4 with TRBJ2-7; D may be TRBD1 (6 bases). The CDR3 runs to 17 residues. CDR1 is SGHNT, CDR2 YYREEE, per germline (reference sequence). V lost 6 bases and J lost 3, with 25 bases in between. The CDR3 loop reads CASIPGDQAGQSYEQYF. CDR3 sequence (DNA): TGTGCCAGCATCCCGGGCGACCAGGCTGGACAGAGCTACGAGCAGTACTTC.

This CDR3 is CASSLSGRGTDTQYF. The CDR3 bases are TGTGCCAGCAGTTTGAGCGGGAGAGGCACAGATACGCAGTATTTT. The chain uses TRBV28 and TRBJ2-3; 8 bases agree with TRBD2. There are 15 residues in the CDR3. Per the germline V gene, CDR1 is MDHEN and CDR2 is SYDVKM. V lost 3 bases, J lost 1 base, and 3 bases stayed unmatched.

The chain has TRBV6-6 and TRBJ2-5; 7 bases are shared with TRBD1. Germline trimming cut 5 bases from V and 7 bases from J; bases unmatched to any gene: 4. The CDR3 runs to 12 residues. CDR1 MNHNY and CDR2 SVGAGI come from the germline V gene (reference sequence). CDR3 protein: CASSTGESTQYF. The CDR3, as DNA: TGTGCCAGCAGTACAGGGGAATCGACCCAGTACTTC.

In its sample, this clone was seen a few times. V gene TRBV29-1 combines with J gene TRBJ2-7; the D gene is possibly TRBD1 (6 bases). Germline V CDR1 and CDR2: SQVTM, ANQGSEA. The CDR3 runs 13 residues. V was cut by 3 bases and J by 2 bases, with 11 bases left in between. The CDR3 nucleotides are TGCAGCGTTGAGAGGCAGGGGCCCTACGAGCAGTACTTC. This sequence encodes CSVERQGPYEQYF.

This clone was seen a few times. The rearrangement joins TRBV27 to TRBJ1-6; the match to TRBD1 covers 7 bases. The germline gives CDR1 MNHEY, CDR2 SMNVEV (reference sequence). J gave up 7 bases and V 6 bases, and 9 bases lay outside the gene matches. This CDR3 is 15 amino acids long. The CDR3 DNA sequence: TGTGCCAGCAGCCGGGGGGGGACAGTAAATTCACCCCTCCACTTT. This encodes CASSRGGTVNSPLHF.

The V gene is TRBV7-2, the J gene TRBJ1-2, with a tentative D call TRBD1 (6 bases). The CDR3 covers 12 residues. Germline CDR1 is SGHTA and CDR2 is FQGNSA. The V end was cut by 6 bases, the J end by 6 bases, with 11 bases between. The CDR3 spells CASSFYRDGYTF. DNA for the CDR3: TGTGCCAGCAGTTTTTACAGGGATGGCTACACCTTC.

The chain links TRBV11-2 to TRBJ1-2; unclear D gene. The germline CDR1 and CDR2 sequences are SGHAT and FQNNGV. V lost 5 bases and J lost 2, with 15 bases in between. The CDR3 contains 15 residues. The CDR3 sequence: CASSPTEELNYGYTF. In DNA form, the CDR3 reads TGTGCCAGCAGCCCAACGGAGGAATTAAACTATGGCTACACCTTC.